This T cell receptor (beta chain) was captured by sequencing in a study of T cell responses to AZD1222 COVID-19 vaccine. Regarding this clone: Its cognate antigen is unknown.

Sequenced by immunoSEQ multiplex PCR; TCRdb stores in-frame clones only, minus some. This sample carries 140,000 to 150,000 clones, more than 85% of them seen once, and the ten largest clones take 10% to 15%. Study results and limitations: Donors, mostly white British, included more females; clonal diversity was possibly underestimated. Two AZD1222 doses significantly raised spike-specific TCR breadth and depth over controls. Repertoire samples came only from after the peak T cell response. CD4 TCRs covered the whole spike, strongest at regions 160-218 and 743-854.

The CDR3 is made up of 16 amino acids. Per germline, CDR1 SGHVS and CDR2 FQNEAQ. The V gene lost 3 bases and the J gene lost 9 bases, with 23 bases spanning the gap. The receptor comes from an adult who had recovered from COVID-19. The chain carries TRBV7-8 and TRBJ1-1, with D possibly matching TRBD1 (5 bases). The source material was peripheral blood, sampled after recovery from COVID-19. The CDR3 here is CASSLARGSIQIQAFF. CDR3 nucleotide sequence: TGTGCCAGCAGCTTGGCACGGGGGTCGATACAAATCCAAGCTTTCTTT.